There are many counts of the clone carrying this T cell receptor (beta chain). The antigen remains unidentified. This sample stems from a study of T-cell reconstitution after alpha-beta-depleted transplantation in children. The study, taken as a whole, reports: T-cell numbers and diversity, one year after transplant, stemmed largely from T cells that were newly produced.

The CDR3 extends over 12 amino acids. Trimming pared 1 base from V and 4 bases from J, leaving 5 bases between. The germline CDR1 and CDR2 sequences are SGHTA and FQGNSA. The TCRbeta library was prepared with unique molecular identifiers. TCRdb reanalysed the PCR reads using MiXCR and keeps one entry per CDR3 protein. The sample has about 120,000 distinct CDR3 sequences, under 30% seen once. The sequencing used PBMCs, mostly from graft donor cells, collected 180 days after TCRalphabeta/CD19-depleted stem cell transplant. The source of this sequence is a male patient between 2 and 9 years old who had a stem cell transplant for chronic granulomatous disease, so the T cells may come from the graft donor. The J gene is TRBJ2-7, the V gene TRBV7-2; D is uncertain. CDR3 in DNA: TGTGCCAGCAGCTTAGTCCAGTACGAGCAGTACTTC. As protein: CASSLVQYEQYF.